The 28 T cell receptor beta chains in this list originate from one sample, sequenced in a study of cytomegalovirus exposure and HLA in healthy donors. Primers included in the PCR were 60 Vbeta and 13 Jbeta primers. Using immunoSEQ multiplex PCR, the repertoire was profiled, and TCRdb retains in-frame clones only, with some absent. Its table lists 75,000 to 100,000 clones. The sample taken for sequencing was PBMCs. These receptors came from a woman aged 55-69 years in good health and CMV-seronegative.

J is TRBJ1-4 and V is TRBV5-1, with TRBD1 matching over 8 bases. The V gene's germline CDR1 is SGHRS and CDR2 YFSETQ. V was pared by 4 bases and J by 5 bases, with 10 bases of the junction left unmatched. CDR3 length equals 16 residues. The CDR3 sequence is CASSQGQGGGNEKLFF. In nucleotides, the CDR3 is TGCGCCAGCAGCCAAGGACAGGGTGGGGGGAATGAAAAACTGTTTTTT.

The chain joins TRBV7-9 to TRBJ2-7; the match to TRBD1 covers 7 bases. J lost 5 bases, V lost 4 bases, and 5 bases had no gene match. The CDR3 runs to 13 residues. Germline CDR1 reads SEHNR; CDR2 reads FQNEAQ (reference sequence). In DNA form, the CDR3 reads TGTGCCAGCAGCTCAGGACAGGAAAACGAGCAGTACTTC. Its translation: CASSSGQENEQYF.

The chain is built from TRBV5-1 and TRBJ2-7; the D gene is possibly TRBD1 (6 bases). With 4 bases removed from V and 3 bases from J, the gap between germline ends came to 11 bases. The length of the CDR3 is 13 residues. CDR1 SGHRS and CDR2 YFSETQ come from the germline V gene. The CDR3 region has the DNA TGCGCCAGCAGCAGGACAGAGAGCTACGAGCAGTACTTC. It is translated as CASSRTESYEQYF.

The rearrangement joins TRBV5-1 to TRBJ1-4; weak D call: TRBD1 (5 bases). This CDR3 is built from 14 residues. Trimming cost V 2 bases and J 7 bases, with 12 bases left between them. Germline lookup yields CDR1 SGHRS and CDR2 YFSETQ. CDR3 protein: CASSFGGVGEKLFF. The DNA for the CDR3 is TGCGCCAGCAGCTTTGGGGGGGTCGGTGAAAAACTGTTTTTT.

The rearrangement uses TRBV18 and TRBJ2-7; TRBD2 agrees at 11 bases. This CDR3 comprises 16 residues. Germline V gene lookup returns CDR1 KGHSH and CDR2 LQKENI. Trimming at V came to 4 bases and at J to 4 bases, leaving 9 bases not matched to a gene. Here the CDR3 reads CASSLFSGRAAYEQYF. The CDR3 DNA is TGTGCCAGCTCACTCTTTAGCGGGAGGGCCGCTTACGAGCAGTACTTC. The full variable domain, rest sourced from reference TRBV18 and TRBJ2-7, is NAGVMQNPRHLVRRRGQEARLRCSPMKGHSHVYWYRQLPEEGLKFMVYLQKENIIDESGMPKERFSAEFPKEGPSILRIQQVVRGDSAAYFCASSLFSGRAAYEQYFGPGTRLTVT.

The genes are TRBV18 and TRBJ2-7; 7 bases are a match to TRBD1. Germline V gene data show CDR1 as KGHSH and CDR2 as LQKENI. V dropped 5 bases and J dropped 10; count of bases not matched to a gene: 11. The CDR3 runs to 13 residues. CDR3 in amino acids: CASSGDSARSQYF. CDR3 nucleotide sequence: TGTGCCAGCTCAGGGGACAGCGCCCGATCACAGTACTTC.

This chain uses TRBV10-1 with TRBJ1-2; weak D call: TRBD1 (6 bases). The CDR3 has 14 amino acids. V lost 3 bases to trimming and J lost 4 bases, with 12 bases between them. Germline V CDR1 and CDR2: WNHNN, SYGVQD (reference sequence). The DNA for the CDR3 is TGCGCCAGCAGTGATTCGGACAGATCCTATGGCTACACCTTC. It yields the protein CASSDSDRSYGYTF.

The J gene is TRBJ2-7, the V gene TRBV11-1; tentatively, D is TRBD1 (6 bases). The CDR3 is 14 residues long. V lost 5 bases and J 2 bases, leaving 13 bases between the germline ends. From germline, CDR1 is SGHAT and CDR2 FQDESV (reference sequence). DNA of the CDR3: TGTGCCAGCAGCGGGGCAGGGGCGACCTACGAGCAGTACTTC. Its translation is CASSGAGATYEQYF.

This chain links TRBV11-3 with TRBJ2-3, with D possibly TRBD2 on 6 matching bases. This CDR3 spans 12 amino acids. V was shortened by 5 bases and J by 8 bases, with 11 bases between the two germline ends. The germline CDR1 and CDR2 sequences are SGHNT and YENEEA. The CDR3 region has the DNA TGTGCCAGCAGCGCGACCGGGGGTACGCAGTATTTT. Its protein product is CASSATGGTQYF.

In regard to this clone: The junction departs from the called germline gene at one end, perhaps through a read error. The rearrangement links TRBV7-7 to TRBJ2-5; maybe TRBD1 (6 bases). Germline CDR1 is SSHAT and CDR2 is FNYEAQ (reference sequence). The length of the CDR3 is 15 residues. The CDR3 spells CASSRTQGLQETQYF. The DNA of the CDR3 is TGTGCTAGCAGCCGAACCCAGGGGCTTCAAGAGACCCAGTACTTC.

This chain connects TRBV6-5 to TRBJ2-5; D gene unclear. The DNA end is more similar to TRBJ2-7, so the J call may be wrong. The CDR3 covers 16 residues. Germline values: CDR1 MNHEY, CDR2 SVGAGI. The DNA for the CDR3 is TGTGCCAGCAGTTACCTGGCAGCGTATAGCTCCTACGAGCAGTACTTC. Encoded protein: CASSYLAAYSSYEQYF.

The rearrangement links TRBV21-1 to TRBJ2-5; TRBD2 is the table's D call and was not checked against the DNA. TRBV21-1 is recorded as a pseudogene. The CDR3 is 13 amino acids. CDR3 bases: TGTGCCAGCAGCAAGGGACTAGAAGAGACCCAGTACTTC. This sequence encodes CASSKGLEETQYF.

This chain links TRBV7-9 with TRBJ2-6, with 9 bases that match TRBD2. The junction had 9 bases not matched to a gene; V was cut back by 3 bases and J by 3 bases. The germline V gene encodes CDR1 SEHNR and CDR2 FQNEAQ (reference sequence). This CDR3 region has 18 residues. This CDR3 reads CASSLSAGGPGGANVLTF. CDR3 in DNA: TGTGCCAGCAGCTTGTCGGCGGGAGGGCCGGGTGGGGCCAACGTCCTGACTTTC. The whole variable domain, remainder taken from reference TRBV7-9 and TRBJ2-6, is DTGVSQNPRHKITKRGQNVTFRCDPISEHNRLYWYRQTLGQGPEFLTYFQNEAQLEKSRLLSDRFSAERPKGSFSTLEIQRTEQGDSAMYLCASSLSAGGPGGANVLTFGAGSRLTVL.

The chain links TRBV11-3 to TRBJ2-7; 9 nucleotides align to TRBD1. Trimming cost V 4 bases and J 4 bases; bases outside gene matches: 5. The CDR3 spans 14 residues. CDR1 is SGHNT and CDR2 is YENEEA in the germline V gene. The chain's CDR3 is CASSSQTGGYEQYF. The DNA for the CDR3 is TGTGCCAGCAGCTCCCAGACAGGGGGATACGAGCAGTACTTC.

As for this clone: A read error may produce the germline difference seen at one junction end. The CDR3 here is CASRLGPNANTGELFF. CDR3 coding DNA: TGCGCCAGCAGATTGGGGCCAAACGCGAACACCGGGGAGCTGTTTTTT. V gene TRBV5-1 combines with J gene TRBJ2-2; possibly TRBD1 for D (5 bases). The CDR3 has 16 residues. In germline, CDR1 is SGHRS, CDR2 YFSETQ.

This sequence joins TRBV27 and TRBJ1-4; TRBD1 agrees at 7 bases. In germline, CDR1 is MNHEY, CDR2 SMNVEV (reference sequence). V was pared by 5 bases and J by 8 bases, with 11 bases of the junction left unmatched. The CDR3 totals 15 residues. CDR3 sequence reads: CASSPRQGRGEKLFF. The CDR3 DNA is TGTGCCAGCAGTCCCAGACAGGGCCGGGGGGAAAAACTGTTTTTT.

The chain has TRBV21-1 and TRBJ2-7; the table names TRBD1, a call not compared with the DNA. TRBV21-1 is a pseudogene segment. This CDR3 comprises 14 residues. The CDR3 coding sequence is TGTGCCAGCAGCAACTCAGGGAAGACCTACGAGCAGTACTTC. It encodes CASSNSGKTYEQYF.

This CDR3 is CASSGAGTYPPETQYF. For the CDR3, the DNA is TGTGCCAGCAGTGGGGCGGGGACGTACCCCCCAGAGACCCAGTACTTC. This rearrangement joins TRBV28 to TRBJ2-5; tentatively, D is TRBD2 (6 bases). Germline values: CDR1 MDHEN, CDR2 SYDVKM. V lost 5 bases to trimming and J lost 4 bases, with 20 bases between them. CDR3 length: 16 residues.

This chain links TRBV9 with TRBJ2-1; 7 nucleotides align to TRBD2. V shed 5 bases and J 5 bases; nucleotides not matched to a gene: 13. There are 16 residues in the CDR3. Looked up from germline, CDR1 is SGDLS and CDR2 is YYNGEE. The CDR3 DNA follows: TGTGCCAGCAGTCCTAATCCTAGCGGACTAGACAATGAGCAGTTCTTC. It codes for CASSPNPSGLDNEQFF.

The chain combines TRBV5-1 with TRBJ2-1; 7 bases agree with TRBD2. V was clipped by 0 bases and J by 7 bases; unmatched bases: 7. The germline V gene encodes CDR1 SGHRS and CDR2 YFSETQ. This CDR3 is built from 15 residues. The CDR3 DNA follows: TGCGCCAGCAGCTTGGAGGCTAGCGGACTGAATGAGCAGTTCTTC. Translation gives CASSLEASGLNEQFF. Supplemented by reference TRBV5-1 and TRBJ2-1, the full variable domain reads KAGVTQTPRYLIKTRGQQVTLSCSPISGHRSVSWYQQTPGQGLQFLFEYFSETQRNKGNFPGRFSGRQFSNSRSEMNVSTLELGDSALYLCASSLEASGLNEQFFGPGTRLTVL.

V and J are TRBV7-9 and TRBJ1-5; D remains unclear. Trimming stripped 1 base from V and 1 base from J, with 11 bases between. CDR3 length equals 16 residues. Germline-derived CDR1 and CDR2 are SEHNR and FQNEAQ (reference sequence). The CDR3: CASSLGSTGSNQPQHF. The CDR3 coding sequence is TGTGCCAGCAGCTTAGGGTCCACGGGAAGCAATCAGCCCCAGCATTTT. The full variable domain, with the rest looked up from reference TRBV7-9 and TRBJ1-5, is DTGVSQNPRHKITKRGQNVTFRCDPISEHNRLYWYRQTLGQGPEFLTYFQNEAQLEKSRLLSDRFSAERPKGSFSTLEIQRTEQGDSAMYLCASSLGSTGSNQPQHFGDGTRLSIL.

This chain connects TRBV10-3 to TRBJ2-7, with 9 bases aligning to TRBD1. The V segment lost 6 bases and the J segment 4 bases; nucleotides outside the gene matches: 7. The germline CDR1 and CDR2 sequences are ENHRY and SYGVKD. This CDR3 is 14 amino acids long. The CDR3 nucleotides read TGTGCCATCAGACAGGGACAGGGAGGTTACGAGCAGTACTTC. This encodes CAIRQGQGGYEQYF.

The V call is TRBV7-3, the J call TRBJ2-7; the match to TRBD1 covers 8 bases. The CDR3 is made up of 16 amino acids. Losses at the gene ends were 1 base for V and 7 bases for J; bases not matched to a gene: 12. CDR1 is SGHTA, CDR2 FQGTGA, per germline. The CDR3 spells CASSLRGGTGSGEQYF. The DNA of the CDR3 is TGTGCCAGCAGCTTAAGAGGCGGGACAGGCTCGGGGGAGCAGTACTTC.

The chain is built from TRBV20-1 and TRBJ2-7; D uncertain. The germline V gene encodes CDR1 DFQATT and CDR2 SNEGSKA (reference sequence). Trimming stripped 5 bases from V and 7 bases from J, with 12 bases between. The CDR3 runs to 11 residues. CDR3 in DNA: TGCAGTGCTGGCCAAGTCGGGGAGCAGTACTTC. This codes for CSAGQVGEQYF.

The chain combines TRBV18 with TRBJ2-1, with 7 bases matching TRBD2. The V gene end was trimmed by 6 bases and the J gene end by 3 bases; junction bases not matched to a gene: 8. CDR1 and CDR2 from the germline V gene are KGHSH and LQKENI. This CDR3 has 15 residues. The CDR3 DNA sequence: TGTGCCAGCTCGGCGGGGAGGGCGTACTACAATGAGCAGTTCTTC. As protein: CASSAGRAYYNEQFF.

The chain combines TRBV7-2 with TRBJ2-1; no reliable D call. Per germline, CDR1 SGHTA and CDR2 FQGNSA. The CDR3 is 12 residues long. Trimming took 2 bases from V and 10 from J, leaving 9 bases between them. CDR3 nucleotide sequence: TGTGCCAGCAGCTTATCGGCGAGGGAGCAGTTCTTC. Amino acid sequence: CASSLSAREQFF.

The chain uses TRBV5-1 and TRBJ2-1, with 8 bases aligning to TRBD1. Germline CDR1 and CDR2: SGHRS and YFSETQ. The CDR3 totals 14 residues. V shed 4 bases, J shed 1 base, and the junction held 1 base outside the gene matches. CDR3 sequence reads: CASSRTGSYNEQFF. The DNA for the CDR3 is TGCGCCAGCAGCCGGACAGGGTCCTACAATGAGCAGTTCTTC.

V gene TRBV5-4 combines with J gene TRBJ2-7; 12 bases align to TRBD1. The V segment lost 0 bases and the J segment 6 bases; nucleotides outside the gene matches: 4. CDR3 length: 15 amino acids. Looked up from germline, CDR1 is SGHNT and CDR2 is YYREEE (reference sequence). As DNA, the CDR3 is TGTGCCAGCAGCTTGGCCGGGACAGGGGGCGTCGAGCAGTACTTC. Encoded protein: CASSLAGTGGVEQYF. Full variable domain (remainder filled in from reference TRBV5-4 and TRBJ2-7): ETGVTQSPTHLIKTRGQQVTLRCSSQSGHNTVSWYQQALGQGPQFIFQYYREEENGRGNFPPRFSGLQFPNYSSELNVNALELDDSALYLCASSLAGTGGVEQYFGPGTRLTVT.